This TCR beta chain was sequenced for a study of cytomegalovirus exposure and HLA in healthy donors. In the PCR, 60 Vbeta and 13 Jbeta primers were used. Libraries were prepared by immunoSEQ multiplex PCR; TCRdb keeps only in-frame clonotypes and omits some of them. This table has around 150,000 clones, over 80% appearing once. Trimming removed 2 bases from V and 4 bases from J, with 17 bases in between. Germline V gives CDR1 MDHEN, CDR2 SYDVKM. The CDR3 extends over 16 amino acids. This clone showed up just once. The origin of this receptor is a male donor in good health and CMV-seronegative. Sequenced material: PBMCs. The chain carries TRBV28 and TRBJ1-2; tentatively, D is TRBD1 (5 bases). Here the CDR3 DNA reads TGTGCCAGCAGTTTAGGGGGGTCGGGTAGGGGCTATGGCTACACCTTC. Translated, it gives CASSLGGSGRGYGYTF.